This T cell receptor (beta chain) was found in a study of blood T cells in healthy people across ages. Notes on the study in general: From one million sequenced T cells, diversity estimates were lower bounds. Both naive CD4+ cell counts and diversity were greater in long-lived donors than in aged donors.

Trimming cost V 0 bases and J 5 bases, with 8 bases left between them. The germline gives CDR1 SGDLS, CDR2 YYNGEE. This CDR3 spans 13 amino acids. Points on this clonotype: Its cognate antigen is unknown.

A sample-barcoded 5' primer and a J-beta primer mix were used in a second PCR of roughly 6 to 11 cycles. Unique molecular identifiers of 12 random nucleotides labeled each cDNA. A minimum of 2.5 million CDR3-containing paired-end reads was obtained for each sample. A single record per CDR3 protein comes from TCRdb applying MiXCR to the 5' RACE reads. The sample carries 1.5 million or so distinct CDR3 sequences, about 45% recorded once. This clonotype was sampled from a woman under 30 in good health. The sequenced sample was blood. V usage is TRBV9 and J usage is TRBJ1-2; D is ambiguous. The DNA for the CDR3 is TGTGCCAGCAGCGTAGCTAGCCAGTATGGCTACACCTTC. It yields the protein CASSVASQYGYTF. Supplemented by reference TRBV9 and TRBJ1-2, the full variable domain reads DSGVTQTPKHLITATGQRVTLRCSPRSGDLSVYWYQQSLDQGLQFLIQYYNGEERAKGNILERFSAQQFPDLHSELNLSSLELGDSALYFCASSVASQYGYTFGSGTRLTVV.